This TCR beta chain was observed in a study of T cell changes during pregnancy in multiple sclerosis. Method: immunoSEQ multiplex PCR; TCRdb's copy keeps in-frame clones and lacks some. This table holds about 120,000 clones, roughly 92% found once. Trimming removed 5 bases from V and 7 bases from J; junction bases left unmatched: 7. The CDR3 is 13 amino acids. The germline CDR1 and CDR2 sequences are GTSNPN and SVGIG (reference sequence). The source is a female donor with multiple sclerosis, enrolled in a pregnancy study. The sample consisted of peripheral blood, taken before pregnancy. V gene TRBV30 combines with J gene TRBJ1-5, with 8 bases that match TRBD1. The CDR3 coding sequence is TGTGCCTGGGCCCAGGGGGCAGGACAGCCCCAGCATTTT. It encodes CAWAQGAGQPQHF.